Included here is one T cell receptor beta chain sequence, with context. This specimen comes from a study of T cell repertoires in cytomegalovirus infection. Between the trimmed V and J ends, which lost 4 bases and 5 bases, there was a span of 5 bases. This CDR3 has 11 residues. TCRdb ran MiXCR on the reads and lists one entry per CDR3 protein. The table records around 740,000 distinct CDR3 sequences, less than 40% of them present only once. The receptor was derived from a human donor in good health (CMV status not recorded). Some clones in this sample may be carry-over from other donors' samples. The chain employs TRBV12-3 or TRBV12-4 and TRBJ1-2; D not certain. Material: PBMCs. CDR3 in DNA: TGTGCCAGCAGTTCTCAGTATGGCTACACCTTC. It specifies CASSSQYGYTF.